The T cell receptor beta chain described here comes from a study of shared T cell receptors in the human thymus. V was clipped by 4 bases and J by 0 bases; unmatched bases: 12. The CDR3 length is 17 residues. Germline V gives CDR1 SGHRS, CDR2 YFSETQ. Method: immunoSEQ multiplex PCR; TCRdb's copy keeps in-frame clones and lacks some. The profile shows about 730,000 clones, 80% to 90% of them singletons. These data were also filed under a second study, of human thymus T cells. That report notes: Immunologically healthy infants in Finland undergoing congenital heart defect surgery were the donors. Thymus tissue for the work was resected from patients undergoing corrective heart surgery. There were highly overlapping thymic repertoires among unrelated individuals, as related research reported.

The source of this sequence is a girl under two years old with a congenital heart defect. The V and J genes are TRBV5-1 and TRBJ2-7; 8 nucleotides line up with TRBD2. Sample: thymocytes. The CDR3 DNA is TGCGCCAGCAGCCCTACTAGCGGTTTCTTTAGCTCCTACGAGCAGTACTTC. Residues: CASSPTSGFFSSYEQYF. Combining the CDR3 with reference TRBV5-1 and TRBJ2-7 gives the whole variable domain KAGVTQTPRYLIKTRGQQVTLSCSPISGHRSVSWYQQTPGQGLQFLFEYFSETQRNKGNFPGRFSGRQFSNSRSEMNVSTLELGDSALYLCASSPTSGFFSSYEQYFGPGTRLTVT.